One T cell receptor beta chain is described in this entry. The record originates from a study of blood T cell repertoires in COVID-19. Study as a whole: Acute-phase and convalescent COVID-19 samples originated in the United States, Italy and Spain.

In the authors' methods: Reference gene primer amplification gave nucleated cell count estimates. Measured with immunoSEQ multiplex PCR; TCRdb has only the in-frame clones, and not every one. The V and J calls and the clone size are those of that table, but D and trimming were determined from the DNA. The table lists over 75,000 clones, over 90% of them singletons. The CDR3 spans 16 residues. Germline assignment: CDR1 SGDLS and CDR2 YYNGEE. With 4 bases clipped from V and 7 bases from J, the junction kept 12 bases outside the gene matches. This clonotype was obtained from a man between 60 and 75 years old with acute or convalescent COVID-19. Input material: peripheral blood. The chain has TRBV9 and TRBJ2-1, with 9 bases lining up with TRBD1. The DNA of the CDR3 is TGTGCCAGCAGCCCGGGACAGGGTAGGTTGGATAATGAGCAGTTCTTC. It encodes CASSPGQGRLDNEQFF.